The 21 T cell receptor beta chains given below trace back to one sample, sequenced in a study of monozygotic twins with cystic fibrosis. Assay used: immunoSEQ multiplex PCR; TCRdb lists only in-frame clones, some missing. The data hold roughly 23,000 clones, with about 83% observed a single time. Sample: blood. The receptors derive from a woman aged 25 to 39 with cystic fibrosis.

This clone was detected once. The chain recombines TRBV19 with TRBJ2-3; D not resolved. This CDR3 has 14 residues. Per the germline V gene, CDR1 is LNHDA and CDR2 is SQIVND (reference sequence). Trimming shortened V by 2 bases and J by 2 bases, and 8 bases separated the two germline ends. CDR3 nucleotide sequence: TGTGCCAGTAGTATAAGGTACGCCACAGATACGCAGTATTTT. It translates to CASSIRYATDTQYF.

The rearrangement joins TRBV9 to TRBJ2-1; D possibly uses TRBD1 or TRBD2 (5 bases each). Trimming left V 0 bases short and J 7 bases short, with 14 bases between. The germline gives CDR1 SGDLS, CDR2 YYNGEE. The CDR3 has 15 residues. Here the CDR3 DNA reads TGTGCCAGCAGCGTAGCCCGCAACTGGGGGAATGAGCAGTTCTTC. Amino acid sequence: CASSVARNWGNEQFF.

The CDR3 here is CASSPTVITSYEQYF. The DNA of the CDR3 is TGTGCCAGCAGCCCCACAGTTATAACATCCTACGAGCAGTACTTC. This chain connects TRBV9 to TRBJ2-7; D is ambiguous. V lost 4 bases and J 1 base, leaving 15 bases between the germline ends. Germline CDR1 and CDR2: SGDLS and YYNGEE. The CDR3 runs 15 residues.

The CDR3 region is CASSDSTSTDTQYF. DNA for the CDR3: TGTGCCAGCAGTGACTCGACTAGCACAGATACGCAGTATTTT. This chain links TRBV6-4 with TRBJ2-3; the D is unclear. The CDR3 runs 14 residues. V dropped 0 bases and J dropped 0 bases, with 4 bases sitting between them. The germline gives CDR1 MRHNA, CDR2 SNTAGT.

The CDR3 bases are TGTGCCAGCAGCTTGGCCCTAGTGGGGCCCGCAGATACGCAGTATTTT. Amino acids: CASSLALVGPADTQYF. J is TRBJ2-3 and V is TRBV7-6, with D possibly TRBD1 on 5 matching bases. The CDR3 is 16 residues long. In germline, CDR1 is SGHVS, CDR2 FNYEAQ. Trimming pared 3 bases from V and 4 bases from J, leaving 17 bases between. Using reference TRBV7-6 and TRBJ2-3 for the parts outside the CDR3, the full variable domain is GAGVSQSPRYKVTKRGQDVALRCDPISGHVSLYWYRQALGQGPEFLTYFNYEAQQDKSGLPNDRFSAERPEGSISTLTIQRTEQRDSAMYRCASSLALVGPADTQYFGPGTRLTVL.

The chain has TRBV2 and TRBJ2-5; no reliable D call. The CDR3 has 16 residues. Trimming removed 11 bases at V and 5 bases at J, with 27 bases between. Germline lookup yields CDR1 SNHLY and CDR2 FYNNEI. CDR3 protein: CASSSVTGLGLETQYF. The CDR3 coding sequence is TGTGCCTCCTCATCAGTCACGGGCTTGGGGTTGGAGACCCAGTACTTC.

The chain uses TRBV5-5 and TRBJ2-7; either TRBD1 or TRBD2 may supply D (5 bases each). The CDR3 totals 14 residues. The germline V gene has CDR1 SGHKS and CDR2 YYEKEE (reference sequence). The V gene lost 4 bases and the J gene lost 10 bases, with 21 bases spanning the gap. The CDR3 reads CASSRMLPRGDQYF. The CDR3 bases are TGTGCCAGCAGCCGAATGCTTCCCCGAGGGGACCAGTACTTC.

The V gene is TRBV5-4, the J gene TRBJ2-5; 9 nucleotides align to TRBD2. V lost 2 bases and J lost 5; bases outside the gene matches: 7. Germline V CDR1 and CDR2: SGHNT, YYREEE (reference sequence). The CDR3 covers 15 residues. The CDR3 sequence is CASSLERGVRETQYF. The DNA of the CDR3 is TGTGCCAGCAGCTTAGAGCGGGGGGTTCGGGAGACCCAGTACTTC.

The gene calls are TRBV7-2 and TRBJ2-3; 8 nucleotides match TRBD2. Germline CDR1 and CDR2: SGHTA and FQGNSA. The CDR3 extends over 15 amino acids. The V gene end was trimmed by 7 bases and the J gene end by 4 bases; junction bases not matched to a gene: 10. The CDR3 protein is CASTRSGVRADTQYF. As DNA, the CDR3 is TGTGCCAGCACCCGTAGCGGGGTCAGGGCAGATACGCAGTATTTT.

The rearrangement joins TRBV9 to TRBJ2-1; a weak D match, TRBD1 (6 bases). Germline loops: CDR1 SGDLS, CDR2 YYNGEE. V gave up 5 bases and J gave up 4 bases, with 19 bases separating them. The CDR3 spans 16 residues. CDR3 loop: CASSRSGGALYNEQFF. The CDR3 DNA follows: TGTGCCAGCAGTCGTAGTGGGGGCGCGTTGTACAATGAGCAGTTCTTC.

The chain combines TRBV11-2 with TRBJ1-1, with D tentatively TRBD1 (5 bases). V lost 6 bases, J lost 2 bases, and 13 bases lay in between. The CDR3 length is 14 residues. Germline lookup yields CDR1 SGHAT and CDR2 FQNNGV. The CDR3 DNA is TGTGCCAGCAGATCGGCGGGGCTTAACACTGAAGCTTTCTTT. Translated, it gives CASRSAGLNTEAFF. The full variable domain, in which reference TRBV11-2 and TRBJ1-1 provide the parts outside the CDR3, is EAGVAQSPRYKIIEKRQSVAFWCNPISGHATLYWYQQILGQGPKLLIQFQNNGVVDDSQLPKDRFSAERLKGVDSTLKIQPAKLEDSAVYLCASRSAGLNTEAFFGQGTRLTVV.

The CDR3 sequence: CASSIYKYGYTF. The CDR3 nucleotides are TGTGCCAGTAGTATATACAAGTATGGCTACACCTTC. The rearrangement joins TRBV19 to TRBJ1-2, with D hard to call. Germline V lookup: CDR1 LNHDA, CDR2 SQIVND (reference sequence). V gave up 2 bases and J gave up 5 bases, with 6 bases separating them. CDR3 length equals 12 residues. Supplemented by reference TRBV19 and TRBJ1-2, the full variable domain reads DGGITQSPKYLFRKEGQNVTLSCEQNLNHDAMYWYRQDPGQGLRLIYYSQIVNDFQKGDIAEGYSVSREKKESFPLTVTSAQKNPTAFYLCASSIYKYGYTFGSGTRLTVV.

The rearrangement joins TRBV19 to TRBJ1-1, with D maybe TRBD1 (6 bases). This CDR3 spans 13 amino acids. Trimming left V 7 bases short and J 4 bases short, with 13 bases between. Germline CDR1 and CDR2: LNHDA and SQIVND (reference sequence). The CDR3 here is CASKGAGVTEAFF. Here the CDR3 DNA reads TGTGCCAGTAAAGGGGCAGGGGTCACTGAAGCTTTCTTT.

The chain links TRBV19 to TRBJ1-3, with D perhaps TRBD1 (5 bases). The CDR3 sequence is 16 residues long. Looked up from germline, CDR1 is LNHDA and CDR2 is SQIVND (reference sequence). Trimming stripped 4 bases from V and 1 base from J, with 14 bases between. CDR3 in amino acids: CASSKRGLQSGNTIYF. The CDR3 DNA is TGTGCCAGTAGTAAGAGGGGATTACAGTCTGGAAACACCATATATTTT.

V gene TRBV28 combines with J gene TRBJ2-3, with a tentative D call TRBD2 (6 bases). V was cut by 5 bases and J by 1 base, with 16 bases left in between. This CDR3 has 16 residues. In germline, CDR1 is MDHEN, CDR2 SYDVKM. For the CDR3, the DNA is TGTGCCAGCAGTCGGGGGATTGTGGCCGGCACAGATACGCAGTATTTT. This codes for CASSRGIVAGTDTQYF.

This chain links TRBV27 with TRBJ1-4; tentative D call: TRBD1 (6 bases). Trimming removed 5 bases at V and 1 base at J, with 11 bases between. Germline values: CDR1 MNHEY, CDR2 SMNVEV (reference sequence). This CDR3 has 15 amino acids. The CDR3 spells CASSTLRGTNEKLFF. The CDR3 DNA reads TGTGCCAGCAGTACTCTCAGGGGAACTAATGAAAAACTGTTTTTT.

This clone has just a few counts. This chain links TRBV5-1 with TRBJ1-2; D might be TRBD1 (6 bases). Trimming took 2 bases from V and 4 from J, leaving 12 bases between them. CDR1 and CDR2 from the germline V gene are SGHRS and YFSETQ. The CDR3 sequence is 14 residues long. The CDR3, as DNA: TGCGCCAGCAGCTTAGGAGAAGGGGGCTATGGCTACACCTTC. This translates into CASSLGEGGYGYTF.

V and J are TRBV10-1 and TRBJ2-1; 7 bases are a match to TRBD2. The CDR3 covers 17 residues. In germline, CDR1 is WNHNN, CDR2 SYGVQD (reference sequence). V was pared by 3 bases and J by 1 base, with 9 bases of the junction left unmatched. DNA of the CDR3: TGCGCCAGCAGTGATCTGTCCGTGGGGGGGTCCTACAATGAGCAGTTCTTC. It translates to CASSDLSVGGSYNEQFF.

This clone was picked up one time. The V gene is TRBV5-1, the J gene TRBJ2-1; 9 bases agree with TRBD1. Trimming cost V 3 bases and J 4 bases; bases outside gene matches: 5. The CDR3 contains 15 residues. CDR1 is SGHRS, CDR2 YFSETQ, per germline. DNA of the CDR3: TGCGCCAGCAGCTCGACAGGGGGGGCTTACAATGAGCAGTTCTTC. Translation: CASSSTGGAYNEQFF.

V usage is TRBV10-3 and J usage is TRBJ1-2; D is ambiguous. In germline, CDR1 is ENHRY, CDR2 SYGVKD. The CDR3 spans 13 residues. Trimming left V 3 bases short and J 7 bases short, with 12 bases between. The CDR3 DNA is TGTGCCATCAGTGACCTAGGGAAGGGTGGCTACACCTTC. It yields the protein CAISDLGKGGYTF.

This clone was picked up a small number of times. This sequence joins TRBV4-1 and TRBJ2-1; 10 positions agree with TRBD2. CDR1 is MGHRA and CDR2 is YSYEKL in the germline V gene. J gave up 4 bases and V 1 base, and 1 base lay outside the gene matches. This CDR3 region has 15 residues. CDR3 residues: CASSQVTSGYNEQFF. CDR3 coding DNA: TGCGCCAGCAGCCAAGTGACTAGCGGGTACAATGAGCAGTTCTTC.